These 16 T cell receptor beta chains came from one sample sequenced in a study of blood T cell repertoires in COVID-19. Profiling relied on immunoSEQ multiplex PCR, and the TCRdb table lists in-frame clones only, not all of them. The sample records approximately 120,000 clones, 86% being singletons. The specimen was peripheral blood. These receptors all come from a woman aged 45 to 65 who had recovered from COVID-19.

This rearrangement joins TRBV20-1 to TRBJ1-3; TRBD1 might be the D (6 bases). The CDR3 totals 16 residues. The germline CDR1 and CDR2 sequences are DFQATT and SNEGSKA (reference sequence). V gave up 5 bases and J gave up 0 bases, with 17 bases separating them. The CDR3 sequence: CSARGRGQISGNTIYF. The CDR3 DNA sequence: TGCAGTGCTCGTGGGAGAGGACAGATCTCTGGAAACACCATATATTTT.

The rearrangement joins TRBV12-3 or TRBV12-4 to TRBJ2-7; 10 nucleotides agree with TRBD2. CDR3 size: 12 residues. Losses at the gene ends were 4 bases for V and 6 bases for J; bases not matched to a gene: 0. This CDR3 is CASSSSGGEQYF. The CDR3 DNA follows: TGTGCCAGCAGTTCTAGCGGGGGCGAGCAGTACTTC.

The genes are TRBV10-2 and TRBJ2-3; TRBD2 agrees at 8 bases. CDR1 WSHSY and CDR2 SAAADI come from the germline V gene. V trimming: 8 bases; J trimming: 2 bases; junction bases outside the gene matches: 6. The CDR3 is 14 residues long. CDR3 nucleotide sequence: TGCGCCAGCCGACTAGCGCTCCCCACAGATACGCAGTATTTT. Translating it yields CASRLALPTDTQYF.

This clone was seen repeatedly, ten times or more. The chain links TRBV12-3 or TRBV12-4 to TRBJ2-1, with a tentative D call TRBD2 (6 bases). The V gene lost 5 bases and the J gene lost 15 bases, with 20 bases spanning the gap. The CDR3 length is 13 residues. The CDR3 DNA is TGTGCCAGCAGTACCACGACTGCTGGGGGACTGTTCTTC. Residues: CASSTTTAGGLFF.

The sample holds one count of this clone. V gene TRBV5-1 combines with J gene TRBJ2-3; D not resolved. The CDR3 sequence is 14 residues long. Trimming stripped 1 base from V and 1 base from J, with 7 bases between. Germline CDR1 is SGHRS and CDR2 is YFSETQ. CDR3 nucleotide sequence: TGCGCCAGCAGCTTGACCCCGGGCACAGATACGCAGTATTTT. As protein: CASSLTPGTDTQYF. The full variable domain, its missing parts supplied by reference TRBV5-1 and TRBJ2-3, is KAGVTQTPRYLIKTRGQQVTLSCSPISGHRSVSWYQQTPGQGLQFLFEYFSETQRNKGNFPGRFSGRQFSNSRSEMNVSTLELGDSALYLCASSLTPGTDTQYFGPGTRLTVL.

The J gene is TRBJ1-4, the V gene TRBV29-1, with D possibly being TRBD1 (6 bases). Germline V gives CDR1 SQVTM, CDR2 ANQGSEA. The CDR3 extends over 12 amino acids. V lost 6 bases to trimming and J lost 6 bases, with 11 bases between them. The CDR3 is CSVGDKDEKLFF. The DNA of the CDR3 is TGCAGCGTCGGGGACAAGGATGAAAAACTGTTTTTT.

This clone was picked up one time. The chain is built from TRBV6-6 and TRBJ1-5, with D maybe TRBD1 (6 bases). Trimming left V 6 bases short and J 0 bases short, with 21 bases between. The V gene's germline CDR1 is MNHNY and CDR2 SVGAGI (reference sequence). The CDR3 length is 18 residues. CDR3 protein: CASSRPMVGHLSNQPQHF. The CDR3 DNA reads TGTGCCAGCAGCCGACCTATGGTGGGACACCTTAGCAATCAGCCCCAGCATTTT.

The table lists this clone with a few counts. This rearrangement joins TRBV5-4 to TRBJ2-7, with TRBD1 matching 8 bases. V lost 7 bases to trimming and J lost 4 bases; unmatched junction nucleotides: 7. The CDR3 runs 13 residues. Per germline, CDR1 SGHNT and CDR2 YYREEE (reference sequence). CDR3 sequence reads: CASGSDREYEQYF. The CDR3 DNA reads as TGTGCCAGCGGATCGGACAGGGAGTACGAGCAGTACTTC.

This clone was seen a handful of times. The chain joins TRBV2 to TRBJ1-1; 11 nucleotides line up with TRBD1. Germline values: CDR1 SNHLY, CDR2 FYNNEI. V gave up 6 bases and J gave up 5 bases; unmatched junction bases: 5. This CDR3 is 14 amino acids long. This chain's CDR3 is CASRRTGGETEAFF. CDR3 coding DNA: TGTGCCAGCAGGAGGACAGGGGGCGAGACTGAAGCTTTCTTT.

The sample holds a few counts of this clone. V usage is TRBV23-1 and J usage is TRBJ1-4; 9 positions match TRBD1. TRBV23-1 is an open reading frame whose function is uncertain. The CDR3 runs 21 residues. V lost 3 bases, J lost 0 bases, and 17 bases stayed unmatched. The CDR3: CASSQLGQGFKKMATNEKLFF. The CDR3 nucleotides read TGCGCCAGCAGTCAGCTGGGACAGGGATTTAAGAAGATGGCAACTAATGAAAAACTGTTTTTT.

This clone is classed as medium-sized. This chain joins TRBV19 and TRBJ2-1; perhaps TRBD2 as D (6 bases). Trimming pared 1 base from V and 4 bases from J, leaving 8 bases between. The CDR3 is made up of 14 amino acids. Per the germline V gene, CDR1 is LNHDA and CDR2 is SQIVND (reference sequence). The CDR3: CASSIAGEYNEQFF. CDR3 DNA sequence: TGTGCCAGTAGTATAGCGGGAGAGTACAATGAGCAGTTCTTC.

This clone was recorded once. The rearrangement uses TRBV5-4 and TRBJ1-1, with 11 bases identical to TRBD1. The junction had 2 bases not matched to a gene; V was cut back by 4 bases and J by 6 bases. Germline V gene lookup returns CDR1 SGHNT and CDR2 YYREEE (reference sequence). The CDR3 spans 13 residues. CDR3 DNA: TGTGCCAGCAGCCCGGGACAGGGGGCTGAAGCTTTCTTT. Protein product: CASSPGQGAEAFF. Variable domain in full (rest from reference TRBV5-4 and TRBJ1-1): ETGVTQSPTHLIKTRGQQVTLRCSSQSGHNTVSWYQQALGQGPQFIFQYYREEENGRGNFPPRFSGLQFPNYSSELNVNALELDDSALYLCASSPGQGAEAFFGQGTRLTVV.

The chain joins TRBV2 to TRBJ2-2; the D gene is possibly TRBD1 (5 bases). This CDR3 comprises 13 residues. V was shortened by 6 bases and J by 4 bases, with 9 bases between the two germline ends. Germline CDR1 SNHLY, CDR2 FYNNEI. The CDR3 coding sequence is TGTGCCAGCAGAGCAGGGTCCACCGGGGAGCTGTTTTTT. Translating gives CASRAGSTGELFF.

The chain recombines TRBV6-6 with TRBJ2-1; D not certain. CDR1 and CDR2 (germline): MNHNY, SVGAGI (reference sequence). Between the trimmed V and J ends, which lost 6 bases and 0 bases, there was a span of 12 bases. CDR3 length equals 15 residues. The CDR3 DNA reads as TGTGCCAGCAGCCTAAGCGATTTCTCCTACAATGAGCAGTTCTTC. Its translation: CASSLSDFSYNEQFF.

The chain couples TRBV4-1 to TRBJ2-5; 11 bases align to TRBD2. After removal of 1 base from V and 4 bases from J, the junction contained 2 bases not matched to a gene. The CDR3 sequence is 15 residues long. Germline V gene sequence: CDR1 MGHRA, CDR2 YSYEKL. The CDR3 bases are TGCGCCAGCAGCCAAGTCACTAGCGGGAGAGAGACCCAGTACTTC. It translates to CASSQVTSGRETQYF.

The V gene is TRBV5-1, the J gene TRBJ2-1; 7 bases agree with TRBD2. J gave up 0 bases and V 0 bases, and 3 bases lay outside the gene matches. Germline V lookup: CDR1 SGHRS, CDR2 YFSETQ. This CDR3 comprises 16 residues. CDR3 nucleotides: TGCGCCAGCAGCTTGGGCGGGAGTAGCTCCTACAATGAGCAGTTCTTC. This translates into CASSLGGSSSYNEQFF.